This entry is about one T cell receptor (beta chain). Assay execution proceeded at the deep level. Generated by immunoSEQ multiplex PCR, the TCRdb table keeps only in-frame clones and is missing some. The table shows just over 2,000,000 clones, with 95% occurring only once. This sample was included in a study of shared clonotypes between healthy human individuals. The CDR3 covers 14 residues. The ends were cut back, 6 bases at V and 9 bases at J, with 15 bases in the middle. Germline loops: CDR1 MNHNS, CDR2 SASEGT. This sequence was found in a young man in good health. The sample consisted of naive CD4+ T cells sorted from blood. Documented subset: CD45RA+ positively selected. This chain connects TRBV6-1 to TRBJ1-6; D might be TRBD1 (5 bases). CDR3 sequence (DNA): TGTGCCAGCAGAATGGACACAAAAGTTTCACCCCTCCACTTT. This gives the protein CASRMDTKVSPLHF.